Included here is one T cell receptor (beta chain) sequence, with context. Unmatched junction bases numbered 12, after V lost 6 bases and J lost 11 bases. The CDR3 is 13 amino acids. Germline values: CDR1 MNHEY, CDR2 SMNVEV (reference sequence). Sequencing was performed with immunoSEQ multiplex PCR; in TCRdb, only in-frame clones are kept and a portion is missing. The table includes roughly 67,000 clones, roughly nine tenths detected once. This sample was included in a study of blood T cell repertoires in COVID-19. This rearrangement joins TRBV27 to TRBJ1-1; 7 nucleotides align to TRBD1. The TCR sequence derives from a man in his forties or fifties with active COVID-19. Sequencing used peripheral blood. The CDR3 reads CASSPDDREVAFF. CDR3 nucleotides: TGTGCCAGCAGCCCCGACGACAGGGAGGTGGCTTTCTTT.